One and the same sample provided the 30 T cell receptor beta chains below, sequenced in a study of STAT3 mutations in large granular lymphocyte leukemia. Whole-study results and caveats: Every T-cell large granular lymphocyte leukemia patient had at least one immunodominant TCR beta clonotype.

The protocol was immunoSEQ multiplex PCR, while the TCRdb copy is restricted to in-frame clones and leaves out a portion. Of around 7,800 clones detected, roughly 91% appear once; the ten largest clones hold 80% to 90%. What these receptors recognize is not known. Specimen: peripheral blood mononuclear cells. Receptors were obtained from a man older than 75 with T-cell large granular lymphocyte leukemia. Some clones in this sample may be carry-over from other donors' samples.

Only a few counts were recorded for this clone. The CDR3 coding sequence is TGTGCCAGCAGCGTAGGTATGGAGGGATGGTACGAGCAGTACTTC. Its protein is CASSVGMEGWYEQYF. The genes are TRBV9 and TRBJ2-7; tentative D call: TRBD2 (6 bases). The germline V gene has CDR1 SGDLS and CDR2 YYNGEE. V gave up 0 bases and J gave up 4 bases, with 14 bases separating them. This CDR3 region has 15 residues.

CDR3 in amino acids: CASQSRDRGSQPQHF. DNA of the CDR3: TGTGCCAGTCAGTCTCGGGACAGGGGGAGTCAGCCCCAGCATTTT. V is TRBV6-6 and J is TRBJ1-5, with TRBD1 identical over 11 bases. The CDR3 is made up of 15 amino acids. Germline CDR1 and CDR2: MNHNY and SVGAGI (reference sequence). V trimming: 9 bases; J trimming: 6 bases; junction bases outside the gene matches: 10.

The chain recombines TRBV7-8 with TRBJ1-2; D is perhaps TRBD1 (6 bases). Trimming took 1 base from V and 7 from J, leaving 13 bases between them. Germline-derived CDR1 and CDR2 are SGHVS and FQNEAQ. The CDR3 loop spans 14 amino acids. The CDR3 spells CASSLVGAGVGYTF. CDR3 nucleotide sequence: TGTGCCAGCAGCTTAGTGGGGGCAGGGGTTGGCTACACCTTC. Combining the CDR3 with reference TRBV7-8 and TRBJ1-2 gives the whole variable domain GAGVSQSPRYKVAKRGQDVALRCDPISGHVSLFWYQQALGQGPEFLTYFQNEAQLDKSGLPSDRFFAERPEGSVSTLKIQRTQQEDSAVYLCASSLVGAGVGYTFGSGTRLTVV.

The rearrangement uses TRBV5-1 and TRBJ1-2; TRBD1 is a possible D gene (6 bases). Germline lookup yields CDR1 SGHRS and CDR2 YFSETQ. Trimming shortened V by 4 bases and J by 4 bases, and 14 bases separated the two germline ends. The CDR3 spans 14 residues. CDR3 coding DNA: TGCGCCAGCAGCGCAGATACAGGGTCCTATGGCTACACCTTC. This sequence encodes CASSADTGSYGYTF.

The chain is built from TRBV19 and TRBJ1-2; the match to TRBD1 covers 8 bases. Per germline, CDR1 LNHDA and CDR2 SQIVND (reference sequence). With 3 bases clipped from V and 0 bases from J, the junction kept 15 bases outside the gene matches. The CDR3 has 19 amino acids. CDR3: CASSIEGPGQATSNYGYTF. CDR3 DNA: TGTGCCAGTAGTATCGAGGGACCGGGACAGGCGACTTCTAACTATGGCTACACCTTC.

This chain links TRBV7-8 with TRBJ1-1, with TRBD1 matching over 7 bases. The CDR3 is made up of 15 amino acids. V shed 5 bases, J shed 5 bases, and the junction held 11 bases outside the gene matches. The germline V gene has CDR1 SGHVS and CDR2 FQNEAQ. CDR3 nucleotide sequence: TGTGCCAGCAGCCAAGATGACAGGGTGGAGACTGAAGCTTTCTTT. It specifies CASSQDDRVETEAFF. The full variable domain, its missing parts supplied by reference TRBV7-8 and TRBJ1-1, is GAGVSQSPRYKVAKRGQDVALRCDPISGHVSLFWYQQALGQGPEFLTYFQNEAQLDKSGLPSDRFFAERPEGSVSTLKIQRTQQEDSAVYLCASSQDDRVETEAFFGQGTRLTVV.

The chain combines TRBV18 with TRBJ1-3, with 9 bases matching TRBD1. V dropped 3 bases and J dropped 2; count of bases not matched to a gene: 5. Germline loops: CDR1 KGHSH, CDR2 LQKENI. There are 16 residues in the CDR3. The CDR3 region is CASSPQDRGPGNTIYF. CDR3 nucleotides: TGTGCCAGCTCACCGCAGGACAGGGGACCTGGAAACACCATATATTTT. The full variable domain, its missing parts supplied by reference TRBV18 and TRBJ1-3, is NAGVMQNPRHLVRRRGQEARLRCSPMKGHSHVYWYRQLPEEGLKFMVYLQKENIIDESGMPKERFSAEFPKEGPSILRIQQVVRGDSAAYFCASSPQDRGPGNTIYFGEGSWLTVV.

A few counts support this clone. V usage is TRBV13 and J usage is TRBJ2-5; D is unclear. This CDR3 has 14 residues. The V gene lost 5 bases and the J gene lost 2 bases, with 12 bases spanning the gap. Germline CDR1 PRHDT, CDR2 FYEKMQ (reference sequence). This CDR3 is CASSPARKQETQYF. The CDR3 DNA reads TGTGCCAGCAGCCCCGCCCGAAAACAAGAGACCCAGTACTTC.

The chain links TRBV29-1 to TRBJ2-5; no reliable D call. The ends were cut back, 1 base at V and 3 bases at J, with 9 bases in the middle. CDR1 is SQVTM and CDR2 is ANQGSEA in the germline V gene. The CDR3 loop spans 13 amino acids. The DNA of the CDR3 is TGCAGCGTTGAAGGGTGGCAGGAAGAGACCCAGTACTTC. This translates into CSVEGWQEETQYF.

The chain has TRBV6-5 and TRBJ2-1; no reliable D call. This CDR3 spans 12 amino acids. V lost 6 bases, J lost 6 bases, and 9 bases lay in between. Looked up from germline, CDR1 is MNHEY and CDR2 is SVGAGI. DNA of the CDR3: TGTGCCAGCAGGGGTGGGGTCAATGAGCAGTTCTTC. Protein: CASRGGVNEQFF.

CDR3 in DNA: TGTGCCAGCAGTTTGTCAAGGGCCGGGTCACCCCTCCACTTT. Translation gives CASSLSRAGSPLHF. J is TRBJ1-6 and V is TRBV27; no clear D. The germline CDR1 and CDR2 sequences are MNHEY and SMNVEV (reference sequence). This CDR3 is built from 14 residues. Trimming left V 3 bases short and J 10 bases short, with 13 bases between.

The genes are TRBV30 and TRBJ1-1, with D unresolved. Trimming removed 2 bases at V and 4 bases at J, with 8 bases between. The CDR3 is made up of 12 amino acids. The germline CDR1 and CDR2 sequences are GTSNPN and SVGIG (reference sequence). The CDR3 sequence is CAWSIRGTEAFF. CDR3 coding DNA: TGTGCCTGGAGTATCCGGGGCACTGAAGCTTTCTTT.

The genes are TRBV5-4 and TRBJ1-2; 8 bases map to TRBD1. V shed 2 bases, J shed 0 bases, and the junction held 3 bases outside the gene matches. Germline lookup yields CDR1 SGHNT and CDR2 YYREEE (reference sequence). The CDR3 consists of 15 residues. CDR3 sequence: CASSFDRGTNYGYTF. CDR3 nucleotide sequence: TGTGCCAGCAGCTTTGACAGGGGAACTAACTATGGCTACACCTTC.

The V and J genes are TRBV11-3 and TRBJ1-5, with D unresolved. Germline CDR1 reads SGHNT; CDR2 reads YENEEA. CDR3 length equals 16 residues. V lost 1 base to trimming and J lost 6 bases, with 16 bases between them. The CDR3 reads CASSLGFWVRAQPQHF. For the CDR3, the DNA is TGTGCCAGCAGCTTAGGCTTCTGGGTTCGAGCTCAGCCCCAGCATTTT.

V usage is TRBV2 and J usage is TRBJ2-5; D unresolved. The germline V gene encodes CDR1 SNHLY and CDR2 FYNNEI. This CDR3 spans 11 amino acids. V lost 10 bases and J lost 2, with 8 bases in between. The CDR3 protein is CATRKQETQYF. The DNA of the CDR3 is TGTGCCACGAGAAAACAAGAGACCCAGTACTTC.

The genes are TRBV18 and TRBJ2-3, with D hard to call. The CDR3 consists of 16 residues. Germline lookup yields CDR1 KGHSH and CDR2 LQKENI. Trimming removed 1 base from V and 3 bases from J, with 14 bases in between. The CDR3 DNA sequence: TGTGCCAGCTCACCACTCTTTGGCGATGGGACAGATACGCAGTATTTT. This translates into CASSPLFGDGTDTQYF. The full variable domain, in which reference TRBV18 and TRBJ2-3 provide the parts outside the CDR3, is NAGVMQNPRHLVRRRGQEARLRCSPMKGHSHVYWYRQLPEEGLKFMVYLQKENIIDESGMPKERFSAEFPKEGPSILRIQQVVRGDSAAYFCASSPLFGDGTDTQYFGPGTRLTVL.

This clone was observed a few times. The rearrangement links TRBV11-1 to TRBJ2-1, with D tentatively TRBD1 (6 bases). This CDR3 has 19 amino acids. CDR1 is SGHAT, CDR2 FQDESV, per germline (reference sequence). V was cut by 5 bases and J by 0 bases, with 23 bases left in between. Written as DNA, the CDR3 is TGTGCCAGCAGCCTCCGGGACAAGGGTCTTCCGGACTCCTACAATGAGCAGTTCTTC. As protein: CASSLRDKGLPDSYNEQFF. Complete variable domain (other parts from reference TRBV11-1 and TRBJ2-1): EAEVAQSPRYKITEKSQAVAFWCDPISGHATLYWYRQILGQGPELLVQFQDESVVDDSQLPKDRFSAERLKGVDSTLKIQPAELGDSAMYLCASSLRDKGLPDSYNEQFFGPGTRLTVL.

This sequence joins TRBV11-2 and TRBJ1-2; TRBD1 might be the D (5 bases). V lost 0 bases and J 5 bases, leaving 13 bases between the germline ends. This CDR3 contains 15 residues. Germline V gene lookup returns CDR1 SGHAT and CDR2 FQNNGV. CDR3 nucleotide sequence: TGTGCCAGCAGCTTAGATGGGGACGGATCATATGGCTACACCTTC. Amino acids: CASSLDGDGSYGYTF.

This CDR3 is CASSAGVSNQPQHF. The CDR3 region has the DNA TGTGCCAGCAGCGCAGGGGTCAGCAATCAGCCCCAGCATTTT. V is TRBV5-6 and J is TRBJ1-5; possible D gene TRBD1, 6 bases. This CDR3 comprises 14 residues. CDR1 and CDR2 (germline): SGHDT, YYEEEE. Trimming removed 4 bases from V and 1 base from J, with 9 bases in between.

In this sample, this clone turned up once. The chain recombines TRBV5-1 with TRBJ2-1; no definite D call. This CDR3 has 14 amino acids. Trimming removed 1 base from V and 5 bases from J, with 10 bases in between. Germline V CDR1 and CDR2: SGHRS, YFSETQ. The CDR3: CASSLSGTDNEQFF. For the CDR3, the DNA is TGCGCCAGCAGCTTGTCAGGCACCGACAATGAGCAGTTCTTC.

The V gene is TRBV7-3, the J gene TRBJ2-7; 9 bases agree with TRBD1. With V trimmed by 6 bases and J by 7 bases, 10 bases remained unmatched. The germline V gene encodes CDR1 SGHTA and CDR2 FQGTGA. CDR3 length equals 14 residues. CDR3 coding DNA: TGTGCCAGCAGTCCCGGGACAGGGTATGGAGAGCAGTACTTC. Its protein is CASSPGTGYGEQYF.

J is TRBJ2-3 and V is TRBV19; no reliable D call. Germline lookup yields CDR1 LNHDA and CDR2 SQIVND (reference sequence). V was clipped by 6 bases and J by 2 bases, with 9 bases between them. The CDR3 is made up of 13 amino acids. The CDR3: CASSGRTTDTQYF. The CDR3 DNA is TGTGCCAGTAGCGGCCGGACCACAGATACGCAGTATTTT.

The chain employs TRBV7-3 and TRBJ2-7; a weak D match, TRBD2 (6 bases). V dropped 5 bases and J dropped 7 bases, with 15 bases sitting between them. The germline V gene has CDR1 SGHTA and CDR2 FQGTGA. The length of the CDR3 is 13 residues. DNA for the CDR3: TGTGCCAGCAGCCAGGGACTGGGTAATGAGCAGTACTTC. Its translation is CASSQGLGNEQYF.

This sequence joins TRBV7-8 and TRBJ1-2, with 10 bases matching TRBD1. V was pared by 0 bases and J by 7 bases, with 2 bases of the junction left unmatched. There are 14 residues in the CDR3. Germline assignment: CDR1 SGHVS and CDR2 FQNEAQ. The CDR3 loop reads CASSLATGGGGYTF. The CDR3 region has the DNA TGTGCCAGCAGCTTAGCGACAGGGGGCGGTGGCTACACCTTC.

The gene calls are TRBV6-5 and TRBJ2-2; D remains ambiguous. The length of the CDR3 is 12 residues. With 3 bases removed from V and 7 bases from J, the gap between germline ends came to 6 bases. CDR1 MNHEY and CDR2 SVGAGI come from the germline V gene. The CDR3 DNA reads TGTGCCAGCAGTTATGCTGTCGGGGAGCTGTTTTTT. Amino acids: CASSYAVGELFF.

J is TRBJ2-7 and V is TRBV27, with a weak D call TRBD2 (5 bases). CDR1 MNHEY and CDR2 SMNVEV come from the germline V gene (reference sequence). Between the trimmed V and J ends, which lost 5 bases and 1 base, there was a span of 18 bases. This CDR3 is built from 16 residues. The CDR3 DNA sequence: TGTGCCAGCAGTAAGACGGGAAAGCAACCTTCCTACGAGCAGTACTTC. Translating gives CASSKTGKQPSYEQYF.

The CDR3 coding sequence is TGTGCCTGGAGAGGGGGACTAGCGGGCGAGCAGTACTTC. This translates into CAWRGGLAGEQYF. V is TRBV30 and J is TRBJ2-7; 12 nucleotides line up with TRBD2. Germline values: CDR1 GTSNPN, CDR2 SVGIG (reference sequence). CDR3 length equals 13 residues. With 3 bases clipped from V and 6 bases from J, the junction kept 3 bases outside the gene matches.

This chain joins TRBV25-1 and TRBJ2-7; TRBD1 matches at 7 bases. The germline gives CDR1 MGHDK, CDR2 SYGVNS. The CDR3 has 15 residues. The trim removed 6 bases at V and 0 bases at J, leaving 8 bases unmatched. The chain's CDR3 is CASSRETGSSYEQYF. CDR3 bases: TGTGCCAGCAGCAGGGAGACAGGGTCCTCCTACGAGCAGTACTTC.

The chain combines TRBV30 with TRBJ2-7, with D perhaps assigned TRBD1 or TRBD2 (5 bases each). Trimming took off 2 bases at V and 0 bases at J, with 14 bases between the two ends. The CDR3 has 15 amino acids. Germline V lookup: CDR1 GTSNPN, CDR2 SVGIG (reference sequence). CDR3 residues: CAWSPPGHFSYEQYF. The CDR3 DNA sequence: TGTGCCTGGAGTCCCCCGGGGCACTTCTCCTACGAGCAGTACTTC.

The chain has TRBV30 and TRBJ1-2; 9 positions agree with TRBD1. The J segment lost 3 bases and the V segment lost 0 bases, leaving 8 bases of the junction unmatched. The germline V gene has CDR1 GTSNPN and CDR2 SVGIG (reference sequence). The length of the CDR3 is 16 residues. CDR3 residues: CAWSVSPGQGYYGYTF. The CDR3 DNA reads TGTGCCTGGAGTGTATCCCCCGGACAGGGGTACTATGGCTACACCTTC.